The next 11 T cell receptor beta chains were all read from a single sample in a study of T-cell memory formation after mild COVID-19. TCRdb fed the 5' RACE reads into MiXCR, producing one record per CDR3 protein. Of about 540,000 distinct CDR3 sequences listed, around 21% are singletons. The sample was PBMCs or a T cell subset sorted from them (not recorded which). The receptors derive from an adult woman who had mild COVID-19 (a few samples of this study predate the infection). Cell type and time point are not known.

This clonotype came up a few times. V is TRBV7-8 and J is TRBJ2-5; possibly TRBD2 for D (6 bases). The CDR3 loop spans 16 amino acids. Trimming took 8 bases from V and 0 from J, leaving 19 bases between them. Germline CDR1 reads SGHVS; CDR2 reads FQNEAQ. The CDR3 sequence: CASGYSRGKHQETQYF. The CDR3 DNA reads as TGTGCCAGCGGATACAGTCGGGGGAAGCACCAAGAGACCCAGTACTTC.

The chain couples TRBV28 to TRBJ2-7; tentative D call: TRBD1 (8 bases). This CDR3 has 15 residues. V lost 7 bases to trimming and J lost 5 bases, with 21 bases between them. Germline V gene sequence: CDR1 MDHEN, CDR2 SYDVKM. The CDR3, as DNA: TGTGCCAGCACTGTCGCTTCAACAGGGGGGGACGAGCAGTACTTC. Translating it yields CASTVASTGGDEQYF.

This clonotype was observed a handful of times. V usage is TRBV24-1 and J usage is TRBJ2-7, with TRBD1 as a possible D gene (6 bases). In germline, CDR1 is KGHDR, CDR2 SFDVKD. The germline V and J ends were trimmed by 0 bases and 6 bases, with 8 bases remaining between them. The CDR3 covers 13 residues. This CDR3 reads CATSDLNRVEQYF. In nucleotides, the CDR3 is TGTGCCACCAGTGATTTGAACAGGGTCGAGCAGTACTTC.

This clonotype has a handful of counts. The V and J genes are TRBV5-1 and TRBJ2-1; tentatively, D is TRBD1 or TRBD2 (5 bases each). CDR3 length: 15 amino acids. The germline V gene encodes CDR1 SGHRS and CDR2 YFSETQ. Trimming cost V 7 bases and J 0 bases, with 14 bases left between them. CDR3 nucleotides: TGCGCCAGCTTCCGGGACCCAGGCTCCTACAATGAGCAGTTCTTC. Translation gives CASFRDPGSYNEQFF.

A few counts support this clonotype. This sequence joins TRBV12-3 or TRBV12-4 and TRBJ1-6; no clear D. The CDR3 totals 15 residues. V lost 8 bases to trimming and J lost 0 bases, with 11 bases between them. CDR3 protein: CASCSQSSYNSPLHF. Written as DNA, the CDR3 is TGTGCCAGCTGTAGCCAGAGCTCCTATAATTCACCCCTCCACTTT.

CDR3 sequence reads: CSAAGTARNEQFF. For the CDR3, the DNA is TGCAGTGCAGCCGGGACAGCTCGGAATGAGCAGTTCTTC. The chain is built from TRBV20-1 and TRBJ2-1; 7 bases fit TRBD1. V trimming: 6 bases; J trimming: 7 bases; junction bases outside the gene matches: 9. The CDR3 totals 13 residues. Germline V gives CDR1 DFQATT, CDR2 SNEGSKA (reference sequence).

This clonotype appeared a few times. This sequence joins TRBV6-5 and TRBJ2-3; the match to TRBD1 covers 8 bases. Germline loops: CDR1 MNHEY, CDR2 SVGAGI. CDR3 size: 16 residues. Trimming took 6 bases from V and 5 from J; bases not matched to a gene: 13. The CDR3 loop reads CASRLRQGRAQDTQYF. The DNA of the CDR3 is TGTGCCAGCAGACTCCGACAGGGGCGAGCTCAAGATACGCAGTATTTT.

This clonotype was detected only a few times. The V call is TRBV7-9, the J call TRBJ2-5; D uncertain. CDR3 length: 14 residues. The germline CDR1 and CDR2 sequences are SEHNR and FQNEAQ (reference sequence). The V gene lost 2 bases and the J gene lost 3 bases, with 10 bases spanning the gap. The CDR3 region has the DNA TGTGCCAGCAGCTTACGAGGTTCGGAAGAGACCCAGTACTTC. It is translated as CASSLRGSEETQYF.

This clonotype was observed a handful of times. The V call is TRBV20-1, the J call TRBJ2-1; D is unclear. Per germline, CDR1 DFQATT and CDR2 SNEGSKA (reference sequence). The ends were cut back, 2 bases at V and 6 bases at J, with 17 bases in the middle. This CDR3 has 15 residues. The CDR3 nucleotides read TGCAGTGCTAGACCGGGTCTCCGAGTTATCAATGAGCAGTTCTTC. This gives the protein CSARPGLRVINEQFF.

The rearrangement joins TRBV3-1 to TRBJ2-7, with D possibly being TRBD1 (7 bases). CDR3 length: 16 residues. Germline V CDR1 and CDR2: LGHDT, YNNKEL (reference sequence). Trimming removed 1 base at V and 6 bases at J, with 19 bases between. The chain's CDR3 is CASSQVGRGAPSEQYF. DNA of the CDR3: TGTGCCAGCAGCCAAGTTGGCAGGGGGGCCCCCTCCGAGCAGTACTTC.

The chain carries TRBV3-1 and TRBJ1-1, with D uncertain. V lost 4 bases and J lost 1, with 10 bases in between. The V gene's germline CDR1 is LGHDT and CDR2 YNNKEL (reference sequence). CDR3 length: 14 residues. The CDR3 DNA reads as TGTGCCAGCAGCCGAGCCCATCGGAACACTGAAGCTTTCTTT. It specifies CASSRAHRNTEAFF.